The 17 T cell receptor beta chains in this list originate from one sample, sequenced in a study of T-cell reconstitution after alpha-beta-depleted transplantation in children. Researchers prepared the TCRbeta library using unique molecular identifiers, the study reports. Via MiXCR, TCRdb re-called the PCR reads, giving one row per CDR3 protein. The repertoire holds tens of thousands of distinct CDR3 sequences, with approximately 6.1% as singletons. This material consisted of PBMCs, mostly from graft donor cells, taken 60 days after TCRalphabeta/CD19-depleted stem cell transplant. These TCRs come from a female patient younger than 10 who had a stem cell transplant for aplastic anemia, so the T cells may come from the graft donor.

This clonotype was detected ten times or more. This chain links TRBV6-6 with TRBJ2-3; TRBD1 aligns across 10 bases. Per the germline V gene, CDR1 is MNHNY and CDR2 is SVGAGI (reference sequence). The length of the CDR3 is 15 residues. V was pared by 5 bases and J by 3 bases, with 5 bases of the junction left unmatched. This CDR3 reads CASSHPGQGTDTQYF. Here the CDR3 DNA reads TGTGCCAGCAGTCACCCGGGACAGGGGACAGATACGCAGTATTTT.

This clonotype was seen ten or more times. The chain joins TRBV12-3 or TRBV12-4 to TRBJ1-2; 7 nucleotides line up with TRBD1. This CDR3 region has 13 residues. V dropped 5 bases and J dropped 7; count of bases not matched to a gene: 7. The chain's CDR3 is CASSHRDSSGYTF. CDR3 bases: TGTGCCAGCAGTCATAGGGACAGTTCTGGCTACACCTTC.

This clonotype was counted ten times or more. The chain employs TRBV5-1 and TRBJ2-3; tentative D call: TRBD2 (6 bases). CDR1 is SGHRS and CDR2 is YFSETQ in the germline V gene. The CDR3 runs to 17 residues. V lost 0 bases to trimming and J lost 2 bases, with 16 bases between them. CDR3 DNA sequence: TGCGCCAGCAGCTTGGGGGTGAGGGAGGCTCTCACAGATACGCAGTATTTT. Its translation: CASSLGVREALTDTQYF.

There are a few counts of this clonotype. The CDR3 loop is CSANPGPTRGEQFF. CDR3 sequence (DNA): TGCAGTGCAAACCCGGGACCTACAAGGGGTGAGCAGTTCTTC. J is TRBJ2-1 and V is TRBV20-1; D possibly matches TRBD1 or TRBD2 (5 bases each). CDR3 size: 14 residues. V was trimmed by 6 bases and J by 9 bases, leaving 21 bases between them. Germline loops: CDR1 DFQATT, CDR2 SNEGSKA (reference sequence).

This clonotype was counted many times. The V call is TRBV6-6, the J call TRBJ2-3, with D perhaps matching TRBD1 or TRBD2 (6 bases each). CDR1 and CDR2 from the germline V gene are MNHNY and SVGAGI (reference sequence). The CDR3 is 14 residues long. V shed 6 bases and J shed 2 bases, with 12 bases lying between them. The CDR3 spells CASSKGGPTDTQYF. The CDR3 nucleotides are TGTGCCAGCAGCAAGGGGGGACCCACAGATACGCAGTATTTT.

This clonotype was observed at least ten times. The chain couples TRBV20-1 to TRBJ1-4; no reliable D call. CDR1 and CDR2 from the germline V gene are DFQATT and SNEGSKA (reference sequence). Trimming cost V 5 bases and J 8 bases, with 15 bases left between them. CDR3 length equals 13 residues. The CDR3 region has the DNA TGCAGTGCTTCGGACGGTTATATGGAAAAACTGTTTTTT. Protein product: CSASDGYMEKLFF.

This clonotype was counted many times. The CDR3 sequence: CASSLGPDREEAFF. CDR3 DNA sequence: TGCGCCAGCAGCTTGGGGCCGGACAGAGAAGAAGCTTTCTTT. The rearrangement links TRBV5-1 to TRBJ1-1; tentatively, D is TRBD1 (6 bases). There are 14 residues in the CDR3. Germline CDR1 and CDR2: SGHRS and YFSETQ. Trimming shortened V by 0 bases and J by 8 bases, and 14 bases separated the two germline ends. Full variable domain (outside the CDR3, taken from reference TRBV5-1 and TRBJ1-1): KAGVTQTPRYLIKTRGQQVTLSCSPISGHRSVSWYQQTPGQGLQFLFEYFSETQRNKGNFPGRFSGRQFSNSRSEMNVSTLELGDSALYLCASSLGPDREEAFFGQGTRLTVV.

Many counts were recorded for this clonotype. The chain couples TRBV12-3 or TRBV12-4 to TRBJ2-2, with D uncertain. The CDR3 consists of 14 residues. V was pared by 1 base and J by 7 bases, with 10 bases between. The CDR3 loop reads CASSLGGSGGELFF. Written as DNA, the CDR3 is TGTGCCAGCAGTTTAGGCGGTTCGGGCGGGGAGCTGTTTTTT.

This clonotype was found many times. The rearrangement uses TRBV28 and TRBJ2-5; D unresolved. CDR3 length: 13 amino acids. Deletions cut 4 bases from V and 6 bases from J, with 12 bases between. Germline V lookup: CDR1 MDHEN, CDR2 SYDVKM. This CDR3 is CASSSFLRQTQYF. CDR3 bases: TGTGCCAGCAGTTCATTTCTTAGGCAGACCCAGTACTTC.

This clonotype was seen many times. CDR3 in amino acids: CSDCGFGEDTQYF. The CDR3 nucleotides read TGCAGCGACTGCGGTTTCGGGGAAGATACGCAGTATTTT. The chain carries TRBV29-1 and TRBJ2-3; possibly TRBD2 for D (5 bases). Germline V gene sequence: CDR1 SQVTM, CDR2 ANQGSEA. Trimming stripped 7 bases from V and 5 bases from J, with 16 bases between. The CDR3 is 13 amino acids.

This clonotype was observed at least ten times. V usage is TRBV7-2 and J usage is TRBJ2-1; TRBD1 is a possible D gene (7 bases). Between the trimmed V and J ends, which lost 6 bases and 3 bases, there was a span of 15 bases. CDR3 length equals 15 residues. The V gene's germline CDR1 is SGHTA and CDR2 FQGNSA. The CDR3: CASSQGGTVYNEQFF. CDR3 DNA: TGTGCCAGCAGTCAGGGGGGTACAGTCTACAATGAGCAGTTCTTC.

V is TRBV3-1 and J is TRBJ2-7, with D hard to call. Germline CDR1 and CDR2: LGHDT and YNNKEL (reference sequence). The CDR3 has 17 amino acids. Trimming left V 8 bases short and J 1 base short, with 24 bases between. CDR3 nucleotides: TGTGCCAGCGATAAAGGTGCGCCTCGGGTGGATTCCTACGAGCAGTACGTC. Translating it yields CASDKGAPRVDSYEQYV.

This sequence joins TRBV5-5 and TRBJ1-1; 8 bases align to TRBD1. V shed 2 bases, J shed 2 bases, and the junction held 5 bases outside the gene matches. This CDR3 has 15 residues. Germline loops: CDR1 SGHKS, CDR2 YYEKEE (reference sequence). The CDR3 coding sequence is TGTGCCAGCAGCTTCGCAGGGGGCCATAACACTGAAGCTTTCTTT. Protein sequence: CASSFAGGHNTEAFF. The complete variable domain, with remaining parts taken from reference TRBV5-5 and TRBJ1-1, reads DAGVTQSPTHLIKTRGQQVTLRCSPISGHKSVSWYQQVLGQGPQFIFQYYEKEERGRGNFPDRFSARQFPNYSSELNVNALLLGDSALYLCASSFAGGHNTEAFFGQGTRLTVV.

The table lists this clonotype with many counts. The CDR3 region is CSAPPGVAGNIQYF. Here the CDR3 DNA reads TGCAGTGCTCCCCCTGGGGTAGCGGGAAACATTCAGTACTTC. The genes are TRBV20-1 and TRBJ2-4, with 7 bases that match TRBD2. The length of the CDR3 is 14 residues. The V gene end was trimmed by 5 bases and the J gene end by 6 bases; junction bases not matched to a gene: 10. Germline V gene data show CDR1 as DFQATT and CDR2 as SNEGSKA (reference sequence).

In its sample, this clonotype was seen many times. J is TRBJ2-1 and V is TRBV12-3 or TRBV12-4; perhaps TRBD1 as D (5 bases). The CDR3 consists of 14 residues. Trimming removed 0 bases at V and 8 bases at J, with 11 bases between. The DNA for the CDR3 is TGTGCCAGCAGTTTAGCGCAGGGTCGGGATGAGCAGTTCTTC. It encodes CASSLAQGRDEQFF.

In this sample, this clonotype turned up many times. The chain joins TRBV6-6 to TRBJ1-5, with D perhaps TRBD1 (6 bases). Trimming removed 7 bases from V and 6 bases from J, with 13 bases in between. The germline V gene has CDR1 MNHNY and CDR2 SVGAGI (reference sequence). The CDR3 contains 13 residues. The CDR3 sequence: CASIGGGSQPQHF. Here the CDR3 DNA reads TGTGCCAGCATAGGGGGAGGAAGTCAGCCCCAGCATTTT.

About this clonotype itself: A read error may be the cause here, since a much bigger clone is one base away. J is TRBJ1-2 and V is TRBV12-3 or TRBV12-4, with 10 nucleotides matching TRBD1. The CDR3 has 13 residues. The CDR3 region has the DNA TGTGCCAGCAGGATGACAGGGGGCCAAGGCTACCCCTTC. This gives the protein CASRMTGGQGYPF.